These T cell receptor beta chains were read from a single sample in a study of cytomegalovirus exposure and HLA in healthy donors. Repertoires were generated with immunoSEQ multiplex PCR, while TCRdb's copy carries only in-frame clones and drops some. The sample holds about 89,000 clones, about 85% seen once. Input material: PBMCs. The receptors come from a man aged 40-55 years in good health and CMV-seropositive. CDR3s include the opening cysteine and the closing phenylalanine or tryptophan. D genes are given only for firm matches. Expanded clones get a size class; other rows say once, few or many, or leave the size out.

>NA|NA|TRBJ2-1|TRBV28
TGTGCCAGCAATACTCGCAATGAGCAGTTCTTC
CASNTRNEQFF
>NA|TRBD1|TRBJ1-4|TRBV19
TGTGCCAGTAGTGTACTCCGGGGACAGCGTAATGAAAAACTGTTTTTT
CASSVLRGQRNEKLFF
>NA|NA|TRBJ2-5|TRBV5-8
TGTGCCAGCAGCTTCGGTCTAGAGGCTAGCGAGAGAGGGGAGACCCAGTACTTC
CASSFGLEASERGETQYF
>NA|NA|TRBJ1-1|TRBV11-2
TGTGCCAGCAGCTTAGATCTATCAAACACTGAAGCTTTCTTT
CASSLDLSNTEAFF
>NA|NA|TRBJ2-5|TRBV9
TGTGCCAGCAGCTTTAGCGCTGACCCGCAAGAGACCCAGTACTTC
CASSFSADPQETQYF
>NA|NA|TRBJ2-2|TRBV6-5
TGTGCCAGCAGTTATTCCAGTACGAACACCGGGGAGCTGTTTTTT
CASSYSSTNTGELFF
>NA|TRBD2|TRBJ2-3|TRBV10-2
TGCGCCAGCAGCACGACTAGCCTTACCACAGATACGCAGTATTTT
CASSTTSLTTDTQYF
>few|TRBD2|TRBJ2-4|TRBV13
TGTGCCAGCAGCTTTAGGGGGACTAGCGGGATCAAAAACATTCAGTACTTC
CASSFRGTSGIKNIQYF
>few|NA|TRBJ1-2|TRBV7-9
TGTGCCAGCAGCTCACGGGGTCAGGCCCCCTATGGCTACACCTTC
CASSSRGQAPYGYTF
>NA|NA|TRBJ2-7|TRBV18
TGTGCCAGCTCACCTAGGACAGCCCCATGGTTTTACGAGCAGTACTTC
CASSPRTAPWFYEQYF
>NA|NA|TRBJ1-2|TRBV9
TGTGCCAGCAGCGTCGACATAAACTATGGCTACACCTTC
CASSVDINYGYTF
>NA|NA|TRBJ2-7|TRBV19
TGTGCCAGTCAAAAGGCAGGGAGGTACGAGCAGTACTTC
CASQKAGRYEQYF
>NA|NA|TRBJ2-7|TRBV6-6
TGTGCCAGCAGTTCCCTCGGCATTCAGGCACCCTACGAGCAGTGCTTC
CASSSLGIQAPYEQCF
>NA|TRBD2|TRBJ2-1|TRBV29-1
TGCAGCGTTGAACCGGGAGGGAATGAGCAGTTCTTC
CSVEPGGNEQFF
>NA|TRBD2|TRBJ2-1|TRBV7-9
TGTGCCAGCAGCTTAACTAGCGGGGGCTACAATGAGCAGTTCTTC
CASSLTSGGYNEQFF
>NA|NA|TRBJ2-7|TRBV6-6
TGTGCCAGCAGTTACTCGGGAGTCGGGGGCGAGCAGTACTTC
CASSYSGVGGEQYF
>NA|TRBD2|TRBJ2-1|TRBV7-9
TGTGCCAGCACCCTAGCGGGGGGCTACAATGAGCAGTTCTTC
CASTLAGGYNEQFF
>NA|NA|TRBJ1-5|TRBV6-1
TGTGCCAGCGGAGGGGTGACCAATCAGCCCCAGCATTTT
CASGGVTNQPQHF
>NA|TRBD1|TRBJ2-3|TRBV19
TGTGCCAGTAGTACAGGGACAGAACGCACAGATACGCAGTATTTT
CASSTGTERTDTQYF
>NA|NA|TRBJ2-7|TRBV11-1
TGTGCCAGCAGCTTCCTCGGCGAGCAGTACTTC
CASSFLGEQYF
>once|TRBD1|TRBJ2-6|TRBV5-4
TGTGCCAGCAGCTTGGGACAGGGACCCCCTGGGGCCAACGTCCTGACTTTC
CASSLGQGPPGANVLTF
>few|NA|TRBJ2-2|TRBV11-2
TGTGCCAGCAGCCGCCGACCGGGACATACAAACACCGGGGAGCTGTTTTTT
CASSRRPGHTNTGELFF
>NA|NA|TRBJ1-2|TRBV9
TGTGCCAGCAGGGGGGGGTATGGCTACACCTTC
CASRGGYGYTF
>once|TRBD1|TRBJ2-7|TRBV5-5
TGTGCCAGCAGCACGTCGACAGGGCCCTACGAGCAGTACTTC
CASSTSTGPYEQYF
>NA|NA|TRBJ1-2|TRBV2
TGTGCCAGCAGTGAAGCGCACAGTCCTAACTATGGCTACACCTTC
CASSEAHSPNYGYTF
>NA|TRBD1|TRBJ1-6|TRBV27
TGTGCCAGCATGGCCAGGGGGTTGTCACCCCTCCACTTT
CASMARGLSPLHF
>NA|NA|TRBJ1-6|TRBV25-1
TGTGCCAGCAGTGGGCCCGGGGGAAGTTCACCCCTCCACTTT
CASSGPGGSSPLHF
>NA|NA|TRBJ1-6|TRBV19
TGTGCCAGTAGTCCACCAGGGAATCTCAATAATTCACCCCTCCACTTT
CASSPPGNLNNSPLHF
>once|NA|TRBJ2-7|TRBV5-1
TGCGCCAGCAGCACTACTGGCGGGGTTAGCTACGAGCAGTACTTC
CASSTTGGVSYEQYF
>NA|NA|TRBJ2-6|TRBV7-7
TGTGCTAGCAGCTCCCCAGGAGCCAACGTCCTGACTTTC
CASSSPGANVLTF
>NA|NA|TRBJ2-4|TRBV5-6
TGTGCCAGCAGCTTAGGGGTCATGGACATTCAGTACTTC
CASSLGVMDIQYF
>NA|NA|TRBJ1-1|TRBV7-9
TGTGCCAGCAGCCAACAGGGGAACACTGAAGCTTTCTTT
CASSQQGNTEAFF
>NA|NA|TRBJ2-1|TRBV7-8
TGTGCCAGCAGCTTAGCCGACTCCGGGATAGCTGGGGATGAGCAGTTCTTC
CASSLADSGIAGDEQFF
>few|NA|TRBJ2-6|TRBV6-6
TGTGCCAGCAGCTCGAGAGGCGCTGGGGCCAACGTCCTGACTTTC
CASSSRGAGANVLTF
>NA|TRBD2|TRBJ2-7|TRBV29-1
TGCAGCGTTTTAGCGGGAGGCTCGAGTTACGAGCAGTACTTC
CSVLAGGSSYEQYF
>NA|NA|TRBJ2-7|TRBV7-6
TGTGCCAGCAGCACCGGACAAACCCACTACGAGCAGTACTTC
CASSTGQTHYEQYF
>NA|TRBD2|TRBJ2-1|TRBV7-8
TGTGCCAGCAGCATCCGAGTGCCGCTAGCGGGGGATTACTACAATGAGCAGTTCTTC
CASSIRVPLAGDYYNEQFF
>NA|NA|TRBJ2-1|TRBV11-2
TGTGCCAGCAGCTTAAGGACACCTTCCTACAATGAGCAGTTCTTC
CASSLRTPSYNEQFF
>NA|NA|TRBJ1-2|TRBV4-2
TGTGCCAGCAGCCAAGAAAGGTACCGGGAGTATGGCTACACCTTC
CASSQERYREYGYTF
>NA|NA|TRBJ2-1|TRBV19
TGTGCCAGTAGTACTCAGGGGAATGAGCAGTTCTTC
CASSTQGNEQFF
>NA|TRBD1|TRBJ2-7|TRBV28
TGTGCCAGCCAGGGGGCCGTCTACGAGCAGTACTTC
CASQGAVYEQYF
>NA|NA|TRBJ2-7|TRBV7-7
TGCGCTAGCAGCCTGGGGGCCTCGCCCTACGAGCAGTACTTC
CASSLGASPYEQYF
>NA|NA|TRBJ2-7|TRBV7-2
TGTGCCAGCAGCTCCCGGGACAAGGTCTACGAGCAGTACTTC
CASSSRDKVYEQYF
>once|TRBD1|TRBJ2-6|TRBV5-8
TGTGCCAGCAGCCAAGGGACAGTAGTCGGGGCCAACGTCCTGACTTTC
CASSQGTVVGANVLTF
>NA|TRBD1|TRBJ2-2|TRBV5-1
TGCGCCAGCAGCTTGAGGACAGGGGATCCCGGGGAGCTGTTTTTT
CASSLRTGDPGELFF
>NA|TRBD1|TRBJ2-5|TRBV19
TGTGCCAGTTCTGAGGACAGGCTAGGGAACTACCAAGAGACCCAGTACTTC
CASSEDRLGNYQETQYF
>NA|NA|TRBJ1-4|TRBV4-2
TGTGCCAGCAGCAAGACAGAACTAAATGAAAAACTGTTTTTT
CASSKTELNEKLFF
>NA|TRBD2|TRBJ2-3|TRBV10-2
TGCGCCAGTACTAGCGGGGGTAGCACAGATACGCAGTATTTT
CASTSGGSTDTQYF
>NA|NA|TRBJ1-4|TRBV5-1
TGCGCCAGCAGGCCTGGACTCCTGAATGAAAAACTGTTTTTT
CASRPGLLNEKLFF
>NA|TRBD1|TRBJ1-1|TRBV15
TGTGCCACCAACTCTTGGACAGGGGACACTGAAGCTTTCTTT
CATNSWTGDTEAFF
>NA|TRBD1|TRBJ1-6|TRBV10-3
TGTGCCATCAGGTCGGGACAGGGTAATTCACCCCTCCACTTT
CAIRSGQGNSPLHF
>NA|NA|TRBJ1-4|TRBV4-1
TGCGCCAGCAGCCAAGCCCAGGGGCGGGCGAGTGAAAAACTGTTTTTT
CASSQAQGRASEKLFF
>NA|TRBD1|TRBJ1-5|TRBV15
TGTGCCACCAGCAGAGAACAGGGGGTGAGCAATCAGCCCCAGCATTTT
CATSREQGVSNQPQHF
>once|TRBD2|TRBJ2-3|TRBV4-2
TGTGCCAGCAGCCAAGATTCGGCCGGCGGGAGGTTGAGGACAGATACGCAGTATTTT
CASSQDSAGGRLRTDTQYF
>once|TRBD1|TRBJ2-3|TRBV6-1
TGTGCCAGCAGTTCCGGGACAGGGGGAGCAGATACGCAGTATTTT
CASSSGTGGADTQYF
>NA|TRBD2|TRBJ2-3|TRBV28
TGTGCCATCAATCCTGTGGGCGGGAGGGGGAATACGCAGTATTTT
CAINPVGGRGNTQYF
>NA|NA|TRBJ2-5|TRBV7-2
TGTGCCAGCGGTCAGGGTGGCGAGACCCAGTACTTC
CASGQGGETQYF